This T cell receptor beta chain comes out of a study of beta chain features in type 1 diabetes. Expressed TCRB transcripts were sequenced because the entire RNA isolate underwent reverse transcription. Produced via immunoSEQ multiplex PCR; TCRdb's table is partial and in-frame only. The table has tens of thousands of clones, 51% seen once; the top ten hold approximately 2%. The study, taken as a whole, reports: Researchers reported that naive, central memory and Treg TCRB repertoires appeared more similar in patients than in healthy donors. Patients with type 1 diabetes showed fewer VDJ junction insertions and more deletions.

Heparinised blood was drawn once per donor, averaging roughly 0.11 L. Naive, central memory, regulatory and stem cell-like memory cells within the CD4+ compartment were sorted using CD45RO/CCR7/CD25/CD127/CD95/CD27. This clone has a single count. The target antigen is unknown. The CDR3 runs 17 residues. The source is a woman under 30 in good health. The chain combines TRBV21-1 with TRBJ2-7; the table's D call, TRBD1, has no DNA check behind it. TRBV21-1 is classified as a pseudogene. Source material: Tregs from blood. CDR3 bases: TGTGCCAGCAGCAACTCCGTAGGAACAGGGGATACCTACGAGCAGTACTTC. This codes for CASSNSVGTGDTYEQYF.